The 18 T cell receptor beta chains given below trace back to one sample, sequenced in a study of cytomegalovirus exposure and HLA in healthy donors. The PCR used 60 Vbeta and 13 Jbeta primers. Sequencing used immunoSEQ multiplex PCR; TCRdb keeps in-frame clones, though not all of them. The repertoire consists of around 130,000 clones, with around 81% occurring once and the leading ten covering approximately 2.2%. Sequenced: PBMCs. These TCRs come from a woman aged 40 to 50 in good health and CMV-seronegative.

This clone came up a few times. The chain carries TRBV7-9 and TRBJ1-1, with a tentative D call TRBD1 (5 bases). V shed 5 bases and J shed 3 bases, with 7 bases lying between them. Germline-derived CDR1 and CDR2 are SEHNR and FQNEAQ (reference sequence). The CDR3 loop spans 12 amino acids. Written as DNA, the CDR3 is TGTGCCAGCAGCCCCAGGGACACTGAAGCTTTCTTT. Its protein product is CASSPRDTEAFF.

This clone was detected only once. The V gene is TRBV7-9, the J gene TRBJ2-7, with D tentatively TRBD1 (5 bases). Trimming left V 3 bases short and J 6 bases short, with 9 bases between. CDR3 length: 12 amino acids. Per the germline V gene, CDR1 is SEHNR and CDR2 is FQNEAQ (reference sequence). CDR3 amino acids: CASSLDISEQYF. CDR3 DNA sequence: TGTGCCAGCAGCTTGGACATTTCCGAGCAGTACTTC.

This chain connects TRBV28 to TRBJ2-1; 7 bases align to TRBD1. Germline V gene data show CDR1 as MDHEN and CDR2 as SYDVKM. The CDR3 totals 16 residues. V lost 6 bases, J lost 0 bases, and 8 bases stayed unmatched. CDR3 residues: CASSQTGSPSYNEQFF. The CDR3 coding sequence is TGTGCCAGCAGCCAGACAGGGTCCCCCTCCTACAATGAGCAGTTCTTC.

The chain combines TRBV2 with TRBJ2-2; 10 bases line up with TRBD2. J lost 0 bases, V lost 6 bases, and 7 bases had no gene match. Germline V gene sequence: CDR1 SNHLY, CDR2 FYNNEI. The CDR3 extends over 17 amino acids. The CDR3 reads CASRGLTSGANTGELFF. The DNA of the CDR3 is TGTGCCAGCAGGGGGTTAACTAGCGGGGCGAACACCGGGGAGCTGTTTTTT.

The chain recombines TRBV28 with TRBJ1-5; 9 bases are a match to TRBD1. The trim removed 8 bases at V and 2 bases at J, leaving 1 base unmatched. Per the germline V gene, CDR1 is MDHEN and CDR2 is SYDVKM. CDR3 size: 13 residues. CDR3 protein: CASGDRGNQPQHF. The CDR3 DNA follows: TGTGCCAGCGGGGACAGGGGCAATCAGCCCCAGCATTTT.

This chain connects TRBV2 to TRBJ1-2; 8 nucleotides agree with TRBD1. V lost 2 bases, J lost 4 bases, and 9 bases stayed unmatched. This CDR3 region has 16 residues. CDR1 and CDR2 from the germline V gene are SNHLY and FYNNEI. In DNA form, the CDR3 reads TGTGCCAGCAGTGAAATGAAACAGGGGGTGGGCTATGGCTACACCTTC. Its protein is CASSEMKQGVGYGYTF.

CDR3 in DNA: TGTGCCAGCAGTTACGGGGGGACAGGGAACTATGGCTACACCTTC. Translation: CASSYGGTGNYGYTF. The chain combines TRBV6-5 with TRBJ1-2; 9 bases map to TRBD1. The V segment lost 2 bases and the J segment 2 bases; nucleotides outside the gene matches: 3. CDR3 length: 15 residues. Germline lookup yields CDR1 MNHEY and CDR2 SVGAGI.

This sequence joins TRBV6-6 and TRBJ1-3; no clear D. Germline CDR1 MNHNY, CDR2 SVGAGI (reference sequence). Trimming took 2 bases from V and 0 from J, leaving 8 bases between them. This CDR3 comprises 15 residues. The CDR3 sequence: CASSYAMNSGNTIYF. The CDR3 nucleotides read TGTGCCAGCAGTTACGCGATGAACTCTGGAAACACCATATATTTT.

Turning to this clone: An end of the junction differs from the germline gene, which may be a read error. DNA for the CDR3: TGTGCCAGCAGTTCGAGGGGACAAGAGACCCAATACTTC. The encoded protein is CASSSRGQETQYF. The chain recombines TRBV6-5 with TRBJ2-5; perhaps TRBD1 as D (6 bases). The CDR3 totals 13 residues. The germline V gene encodes CDR1 MNHEY and CDR2 SVGAGI.

The V and J genes are TRBV7-2 and TRBJ2-2; no firm D call. The CDR3 runs 14 residues. Trimming pared 6 bases from V and 6 bases from J, leaving 14 bases between. Germline V gene data show CDR1 as SGHTA and CDR2 as FQGNSA. The CDR3 DNA reads as TGTGCCAGCAGACATCCCTCCAGGTCCGGGGAGCTGTTTTTT. Its protein is CASRHPSRSGELFF.

The V and J genes are TRBV4-2 and TRBJ2-1, with TRBD2 identical over 7 bases. Germline trimming cut 0 bases from V and 5 bases from J; bases unmatched to any gene: 7. This CDR3 has 16 amino acids. The V gene's germline CDR1 is LGHNA and CDR2 YNFKEQ. CDR3 region: CASSQEGAGPNNEQFF. The CDR3 DNA is TGTGCCAGCAGCCAAGAAGGAGCGGGGCCTAACAATGAGCAGTTCTTC.

The rearrangement joins TRBV27 to TRBJ2-5, with 8 bases lining up with TRBD1. The CDR3 has 16 residues. Germline V gene lookup returns CDR1 MNHEY and CDR2 SMNVEV (reference sequence). Unmatched junction bases numbered 9, after V lost 2 bases and J lost 4 bases. CDR3 in amino acids: CASSLNGQGWLETQYF. CDR3 nucleotide sequence: TGTGCCAGCAGTTTAAATGGACAGGGATGGTTAGAGACCCAGTACTTC.

The chain carries TRBV5-5 and TRBJ2-3, with 7 bases fitting TRBD1. V lost 4 bases and J lost 0; bases outside the gene matches: 5. The CDR3 contains 15 residues. CDR1 SGHKS and CDR2 YYEKEE come from the germline V gene (reference sequence). The CDR3 DNA sequence: TGTGCCAGCAGCCAACAGGGGTACAGCACAGATACGCAGTATTTT. Translated, it gives CASSQQGYSTDTQYF.

The chain uses TRBV6-6 and TRBJ2-1; 16 bases match TRBD2. The CDR3 loop spans 16 amino acids. V lost 7 bases and J lost 8; bases outside the gene matches: 8. Germline V gene data show CDR1 as MNHNY and CDR2 as SVGAGI (reference sequence). This chain's CDR3 is CASNTGTSGGEDEQFF. CDR3 coding DNA: TGTGCCAGCAATACCGGGACTAGCGGGGGGGAGGATGAGCAGTTCTTC.

This clone is a singleton in its sample. This chain links TRBV9 with TRBJ1-1, with 7 positions matching TRBD1. Germline CDR1 and CDR2: SGDLS and YYNGEE. The CDR3 loop spans 13 amino acids. Unmatched junction bases numbered 5, after V lost 3 bases and J lost 6 bases. The CDR3 DNA reads TGTGCCAGCAGCGGGGACAGTCTATCTGAAGCTTTCTTT. Its translation: CASSGDSLSEAFF.

The rearrangement links TRBV7-9 to TRBJ2-5, with D possibly TRBD2 on 5 matching bases. The CDR3 runs 14 residues. Per germline, CDR1 SEHNR and CDR2 FQNEAQ (reference sequence). Trimming pared 5 bases from V and 2 bases from J, leaving 12 bases between. The CDR3 reads CASSHPAEQETQYF. Here the CDR3 DNA reads TGTGCCAGCAGCCACCCAGCGGAACAAGAGACCCAGTACTTC.

The rearrangement links TRBV4-1 to TRBJ2-3; 9 bases align to TRBD2. In germline, CDR1 is MGHRA, CDR2 YSYEKL. This CDR3 contains 16 residues. Losses at the gene ends were 1 base for V and 2 bases for J; bases not matched to a gene: 4. In DNA, the CDR3 is TGCGCCAGCAGCCAAGTTTCTAGCGGGGCCACAGATACGCAGTATTTT. Translated, it gives CASSQVSSGATDTQYF.

The chain is built from TRBV7-8 and TRBJ2-6; TRBD1 matches 7 bases. CDR3 length equals 17 residues. Germline V gives CDR1 SGHVS, CDR2 FQNEAQ. V was clipped by 5 bases and J by 3 bases; unmatched bases: 10. The DNA of the CDR3 is TGTGCCAGCAGCATCAGACAGGGAGCATATGGGGCCAACGTCCTGACTTTC. It is translated as CASSIRQGAYGANVLTF.